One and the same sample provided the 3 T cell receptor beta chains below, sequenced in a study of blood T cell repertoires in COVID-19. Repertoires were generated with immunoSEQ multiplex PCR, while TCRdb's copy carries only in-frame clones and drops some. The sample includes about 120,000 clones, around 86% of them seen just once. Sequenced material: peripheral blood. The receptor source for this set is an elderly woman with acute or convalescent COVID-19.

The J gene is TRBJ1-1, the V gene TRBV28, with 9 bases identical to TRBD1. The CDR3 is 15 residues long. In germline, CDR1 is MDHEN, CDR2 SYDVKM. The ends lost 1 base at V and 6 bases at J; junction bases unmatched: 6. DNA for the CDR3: TGTGCCAGCAGTTTATTACGGGACAGGGTATCTGAAGCTTTCTTT. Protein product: CASSLLRDRVSEAFF.

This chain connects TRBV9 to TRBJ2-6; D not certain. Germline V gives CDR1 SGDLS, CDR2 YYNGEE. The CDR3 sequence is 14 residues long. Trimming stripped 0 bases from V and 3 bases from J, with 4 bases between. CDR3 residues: CASSVDIGANVLTF. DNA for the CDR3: TGTGCCAGCAGCGTAGATATTGGGGCCAACGTCCTGACTTTC. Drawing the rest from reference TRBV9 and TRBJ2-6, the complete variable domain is DSGVTQTPKHLITATGQRVTLRCSPRSGDLSVYWYQQSLDQGLQFLIQYYNGEERAKGNILERFSAQQFPDLHSELNLSSLELGDSALYFCASSVDIGANVLTFGAGSRLTVL.

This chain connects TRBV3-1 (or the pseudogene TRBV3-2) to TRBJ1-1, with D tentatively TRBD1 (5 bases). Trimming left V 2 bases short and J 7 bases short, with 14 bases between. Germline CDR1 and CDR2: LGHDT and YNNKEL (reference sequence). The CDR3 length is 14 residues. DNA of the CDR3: TGTGCCAGCAGCCAATCTGGGGCGGAATTTGAAGCTTTCTTT. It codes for CASSQSGAEFEAFF.